A single sample is the source of the 12 T cell receptor beta chains below, sequenced in a study of T-cell reconstitution after alpha-beta-depleted transplantation in children. TCRbeta library construction was performed incorporating unique molecular identifiers. TCRdb redid the calling of the PCR reads with MiXCR, one entry per CDR3 protein. The sample includes about 300,000 distinct CDR3 sequences, 9.5% to 13% of them seen just once. This sample comprised PBMCs, obtained before TCRalphabeta/CD19-depleted stem cell transplant. These receptors all come from a boy in the first two years of life with acute myeloid leukemia, due to receive a stem cell transplant.

This clonotype was detected ten times or more. The chain recombines TRBV5-1 with TRBJ2-2, with TRBD2 matching over 10 bases. The germline V gene encodes CDR1 SGHRS and CDR2 YFSETQ. The CDR3 spans 16 residues. Trimming cost V 4 bases and J 1 base; bases outside gene matches: 4. This chain's CDR3 is CASSRLAGGNTGELFF. In DNA form, the CDR3 reads TGCGCCAGCAGCAGATTAGCGGGGGGGAACACCGGGGAGCTGTTTTTT.

This clonotype was seen a handful of times. The chain combines TRBV5-5 with TRBJ2-6, with D maybe TRBD1 (5 bases). V lost 2 bases, J lost 2 bases, and 11 bases lay in between. CDR1 SGHKS and CDR2 YYEKEE come from the germline V gene (reference sequence). The length of the CDR3 is 16 residues. The CDR3 region is CASSLPTGTGANVLTF. The CDR3 coding sequence is TGTGCCAGCAGCTTACCTACAGGAACTGGGGCCAACGTCCTGACTTTC.

This clonotype was observed many times. This chain uses TRBV7-2 with TRBJ2-7; D is possibly TRBD2 (5 bases). Per germline, CDR1 SGHTA and CDR2 FQGNSA. The CDR3 loop spans 13 amino acids. V was shortened by 4 bases and J by 5 bases, with 12 bases between the two germline ends. CDR3 region: CASSSPGLDEQYF. The CDR3 DNA reads as TGTGCCAGCAGCTCACCGGGATTGGACGAGCAGTACTTC.

The chain links TRBV6-5 to TRBJ2-1; TRBD2 aligns across 8 bases. The V and J ends lost 0 bases and 4 bases, in that order; junction bases with no gene match: 5. The germline CDR1 and CDR2 sequences are MNHEY and SVGAGI. This CDR3 is built from 16 residues. The CDR3 region is CASSYSGGGTYNEQFF. In DNA form, the CDR3 reads TGTGCCAGCAGTTACTCTGGCGGGGGGACGTACAATGAGCAGTTCTTC.

This clonotype has at least ten counts. The chain has TRBV7-9 and TRBJ1-5; D is uncertain. Germline V gene data show CDR1 as SEHNR and CDR2 as FQNEAQ (reference sequence). Trimming cost V 6 bases and J 6 bases, with 9 bases left between them. CDR3 length: 12 amino acids. The CDR3 nucleotides read TGTGCCAGCAGTTCAGGCATTCAGCCCCAGCATTTT. It specifies CASSSGIQPQHF.

This clonotype was picked up a small number of times. The V gene is TRBV28, the J gene TRBJ2-5, with D possibly matching TRBD2 (8 bases). The germline gives CDR1 MDHEN, CDR2 SYDVKM. The CDR3 has 17 amino acids. Trimming took off 2 bases at V and 1 base at J, with 17 bases between the two ends. CDR3: CASSLRGLAGPQETQYF. The CDR3 DNA reads TGTGCCAGCAGTTTAAGGGGGCTAGCGGGCCCCCAAGAGACCCAGTACTTC.

In the case of this clonotype: A read error is possible here, since a much larger clone lies one base away. The chain links TRBV5-6 to TRBJ2-3, with 11 bases identical to TRBD2. V trimming: 5 bases; J trimming: 3 bases; junction bases outside the gene matches: 8. This CDR3 spans 16 amino acids. The germline V gene encodes CDR1 SGHDT and CDR2 YYEEEE. CDR3 loop: CASSPSSGGLTDTQYF. Written as DNA, the CDR3 is TGTGCCAGCAGTCCATCTAGCGGGGGGTTAACAGATACGCAGTATTTT.

This clonotype was counted many times. V usage is TRBV25-1 and J usage is TRBJ2-3; 9 bases fit TRBD2. CDR3 length: 16 residues. Germline CDR1 is MGHDK and CDR2 is SYGVNS. J lost 4 bases, V lost 4 bases, and 9 bases had no gene match. Written as DNA, the CDR3 is TGTGCCAGCAGTGCGCGGGGGGGCATCAAAGCAGATACGCAGTATTTT. Translating it yields CASSARGGIKADTQYF.

This clonotype was counted at least ten times. This chain uses TRBV13 with TRBJ2-1, with 9 bases matching TRBD2. This CDR3 has 15 residues. The germline V gene encodes CDR1 PRHDT and CDR2 FYEKMQ (reference sequence). Trimming took 5 bases from V and 3 from J; bases not matched to a gene: 5. The CDR3 region is CASSGSGSGYNEQFF. CDR3 DNA sequence: TGTGCCAGCAGCGGTAGCGGGAGCGGCTACAATGAGCAGTTCTTC.

This clonotype was seen ten or more times. V usage is TRBV5-1 and J usage is TRBJ2-7; a weak D match, TRBD2 (5 bases). CDR1 and CDR2 (germline): SGHRS, YFSETQ. Deletions cut 8 bases from V and 0 bases from J, with 12 bases between. The CDR3 sequence is 13 residues long. The CDR3 reads CASSDGFSYEQYF. The CDR3, as DNA: TGCGCCAGTAGCGATGGTTTCTCCTACGAGCAGTACTTC.

This clonotype was recorded at least ten times. The V gene is TRBV28, the J gene TRBJ2-5, with D unclear. The germline CDR1 and CDR2 sequences are MDHEN and SYDVKM. Trimming shortened V by 3 bases and J by 5 bases, and 4 bases separated the two germline ends. The CDR3 is made up of 11 amino acids. The CDR3 here is CASSFRETQYF. Here the CDR3 DNA reads TGTGCCAGCAGTTTTCGGGAGACCCAGTACTTC.

The table lists this clonotype with many counts. The genes are TRBV29-1 and TRBJ2-7; 12 positions match TRBD1. V trimming: 4 bases; J trimming: 6 bases; junction bases outside the gene matches: 7. Looked up from germline, CDR1 is SQVTM and CDR2 is ANQGSEA. The CDR3 extends over 14 amino acids. CDR3 in DNA: TGCAGCGTTGGACCGGGACAGGGGGCGATCGAGCAGTACTTC. Its translation is CSVGPGQGAIEQYF.